The clone carrying this TCR beta chain has more than one count but fewer than ten. This record belongs to a study of T-cell memory formation after mild COVID-19. Between the trimmed V and J ends, which lost 0 bases and 0 bases, there was a span of 13 bases. This CDR3 comprises 16 residues. The germline V gene has CDR1 SGHRS and CDR2 YFSETQ. TCR alpha and TCR beta cDNA libraries with sample barcodes and UMIs came from 5'RACE using constant-segment primers. From the 5' RACE reads, TCRdb called clonotypes with MiXCR, one entry per CDR3 protein. The sample lists 150,000 to 200,000 distinct CDR3 sequences, around a tenth occurring once.

The TCR was taken from a man between 18 and 35 years old who had mild COVID-19 (a few samples of this study predate the infection). Cell type and time point are not known. The V call is TRBV5-1, the J call TRBJ2-7, with D perhaps assigned TRBD1 or TRBD2 (6 bases each). Sequencing input: PBMCs or a T cell subset sorted from them (not recorded which). The CDR3 region has the DNA TGCGCCAGCAGCTTGGAGGGGGGCTTTAGCTCCTACGAGCAGTACTTC. Its translation: CASSLEGGFSSYEQYF.